Sequencing of this TCR beta chain was carried out in a study of low-dose radiotherapy and immunotherapy resistance in tumors. Study at large: Cohort 2 patients were irradiated with 1 Gy every two weeks, reaching 13 Gy over 26 weeks. Daily, from cycle 1 day 1 and for four cycles, patients took oral aspirin 300 mg.

First-strand cDNA used TRAV- and TRBV-specific primers, covering alpha and beta chains. Both a constant-region primer and a V-primer adapter served to amplify TCRs across 20 PCR cycles. With in vitro transcription, the isolated mRNA was amplified. TCRdb ran MiXCR on the reads and lists one entry per CDR3 protein. The sample holds tens of thousands of distinct CDR3 sequences, around 17% seen once. This clonotype was seen many times. The time point was: before trial treatment. Each eligible patient had an advanced solid tumor, and these tumors lacked tumor-infiltrating lymphocytes. The CDR3 length is 14 residues. V lost 5 bases and J 3 bases, leaving 11 bases between the germline ends. CDR1 PRHDT and CDR2 FYEKMQ come from the germline V gene (reference sequence).

The chain is built from TRBV13 and TRBJ2-4; D is possibly TRBD2 (5 bases). The source material was PBMCs, sampled before treatment. This TCR was sampled from a male donor with prostate cancer. This CDR3 reads CASSERGIKNIQYF. The CDR3 coding sequence is TGTGCCAGCAGCGAGCGAGGGATCAAAAACATTCAGTACTTC.